Listed here are 23 T cell receptor beta chains from one sample, sequenced in a study of T cell responses to AZD1222 COVID-19 vaccine. Method: immunoSEQ multiplex PCR; TCRdb's copy keeps in-frame clones and lacks some. This table holds around 150,000 clones, approximately 94% found once. The specimen comprised peripheral blood, sampled on day 0 of AZD1222 vaccination. Receptor source: an adult in good health.

The V call is TRBV5-1, the J call TRBJ2-7, with D uncertain. Trimming cost V 0 bases and J 4 bases, with 11 bases left between them. This CDR3 contains 14 residues. From germline, CDR1 is SGHRS and CDR2 YFSETQ. The CDR3 DNA follows: TGCGCCAGCAGCTTGGAATCCCCTAGGTACGAGCAGTACGTC. Its protein product is CASSLESPRYEQYV.

The chain carries TRBV9 and TRBJ2-2; 10 bases fit TRBD2. With 4 bases clipped from V and 4 bases from J, the junction kept 4 bases outside the gene matches. Germline V gene data show CDR1 as SGDLS and CDR2 as YYNGEE. CDR3 length equals 15 residues. CDR3 sequence: CASSSTSGITGELFF. The CDR3 DNA follows: TGTGCCAGCAGCTCCACTAGCGGGATCACCGGGGAGCTGTTTTTT.

The V call is TRBV28, the J call TRBJ1-4, with 10 bases that match TRBD1. The V segment lost 5 bases and the J segment 7 bases; nucleotides outside the gene matches: 7. The CDR3 contains 15 residues. Germline V CDR1 and CDR2: MDHEN, SYDVKM. The CDR3 nucleotides are TGTGCCAGCAGTCATCCGGGACAGGGGACTGAAAAACTGTTTTTT. Residues: CASSHPGQGTEKLFF.

The rearrangement uses TRBV11-2 and TRBJ2-2, with D possibly TRBD1 on 6 matching bases. This CDR3 contains 14 residues. V gave up 7 bases and J gave up 1 base, with 10 bases separating them. CDR1 and CDR2 from the germline V gene are SGHAT and FQNNGV. CDR3 in amino acids: CASTLDRNTGELFF. CDR3 bases: TGTGCCAGCACCTTGGACAGGAACACCGGGGAGCTGTTTTTT. The complete variable domain, with remaining parts taken from reference TRBV11-2 and TRBJ2-2, reads EAGVAQSPRYKIIEKRQSVAFWCNPISGHATLYWYQQILGQGPKLLIQFQNNGVVDDSQLPKDRFSAERLKGVDSTLKIQPAKLEDSAVYLCASTLDRNTGELFFGEGSRLTVL.

The chain uses TRBV2 and TRBJ1-1; TRBD1 is a possible D gene (5 bases). Between the trimmed V and J ends, which lost 0 bases and 10 bases, there was a span of 9 bases. The CDR3 runs 12 residues. Per the germline V gene, CDR1 is SNHLY and CDR2 is FYNNEI. In nucleotides, the CDR3 is TGTGCCAGCAGTGAAGCTCACAGGCGAGCTTTCTTT. Amino acids: CASSEAHRRAFF. The whole variable domain, filled in from reference TRBV2 and TRBJ1-1, reads EPEVTQTPSHQVTQMGQEVILRCVPISNHLYFYWYRQILGQKVEFLVSFYNNEISEKSEIFDDQFSVERPDGSNFTLKIRSTKLEDSAMYFCASSEAHRRAFFGQGTRLTVV.

This chain uses TRBV27 with TRBJ1-1, with D unclear. CDR1 and CDR2 (germline): MNHEY, SMNVEV (reference sequence). The V gene lost 3 bases and the J gene lost 4 bases, with 6 bases spanning the gap. The length of the CDR3 is 12 residues. CDR3 amino acids: CASSFGSTEAFF. DNA for the CDR3: TGTGCCAGCAGTTTTGGATCCACTGAAGCTTTCTTT.

This clone was detected once. In DNA form, the CDR3 reads TGTGCCAGCAGTTTACCGGGGCTGGAAGCTTTCTTT. Encoded protein: CASSLPGLEAFF. The genes are TRBV6-2 or TRBV6-3 and TRBJ1-1; TRBD1 might be the D (5 bases). From germline, CDR1 is MNHEY and CDR2 SVGEGT. There are 12 residues in the CDR3. V was shortened by 4 bases and J by 8 bases, with 11 bases between the two germline ends.

The V and J genes are TRBV4-2 and TRBJ1-3, with D perhaps TRBD1 (5 bases). Germline lookup yields CDR1 LGHNA and CDR2 YNFKEQ. V was clipped by 5 bases and J by 5 bases, with 13 bases between them. CDR3 length equals 14 residues. CDR3: CASSAAGRRNTIYF. DNA for the CDR3: TGTGCCAGCAGCGCAGCGGGACGAAGAAACACCATATATTTT.

This chain connects TRBV25-1 to TRBJ2-2, with a tentative D call TRBD1 (5 bases). Per the germline V gene, CDR1 is MGHDK and CDR2 is SYGVNS. V lost 5 bases to trimming and J lost 6 bases, with 10 bases between them. The CDR3 runs to 13 residues. CDR3 sequence: CASSLGRAGELFF. The DNA for the CDR3 is TGTGCCAGCAGTCTGGGCAGGGCCGGGGAGCTGTTTTTT. Combining the CDR3 with reference TRBV25-1 and TRBJ2-2 gives the whole variable domain EADIYQTPRYLVIGTGKKITLECSQTMGHDKMYWYQQDPGMELHLIHYSYGVNSTEKGDLSSESTVSRIRTEHFPLTLESARPSHTSQYLCASSLGRAGELFFGEGSRLTVL.

The rearrangement links TRBV19 to TRBJ1-6; 7 bases are shared with TRBD1. This CDR3 has 14 residues. The V and J ends lost 6 bases and 7 bases, in that order; junction bases with no gene match: 6. The germline CDR1 and CDR2 sequences are LNHDA and SQIVND (reference sequence). The CDR3 DNA is TGTGCCAGTAGCAGACAGGGAGGGAATTCACCCCTCCACTTT. Translating it yields CASSRQGGNSPLHF.

The chain is built from TRBV11-2 and TRBJ2-7, with TRBD2 as a possible D gene (5 bases). The germline V gene encodes CDR1 SGHAT and CDR2 FQNNGV. CDR3 size: 17 residues. V was shortened by 0 bases and J by 3 bases, with 18 bases between the two germline ends. This CDR3 reads CASSLDRGSRGYYEQYV. CDR3 nucleotides: TGTGCCAGCAGCTTAGATCGGGGTTCAAGAGGGTACTACGAGCAGTACGTC.

This clone was seen only a few times. The V and J genes are TRBV6-5 and TRBJ2-7, with D tentatively TRBD2 (6 bases). The CDR3 extends over 16 amino acids. Germline-derived CDR1 and CDR2 are MNHEY and SVGAGI. V dropped 4 bases and J dropped 0 bases, with 16 bases sitting between them. In DNA, the CDR3 is TGTGCCAGCAGTTTGAGGGGACGGGGGACCTCCTACGAGCAGTACGTC. Its translation: CASSLRGRGTSYEQYV.

The genes are TRBV19 and TRBJ1-1; TRBD1 matches at 7 bases. The V gene's germline CDR1 is LNHDA and CDR2 SQIVND (reference sequence). Losses at the gene ends were 6 bases for V and 5 bases for J; bases not matched to a gene: 9. The CDR3 consists of 14 residues. The CDR3 DNA follows: TGTGCCAGTAGCCTGACAGGGCTCGGTACTGAAGCTTTCTTT. Protein: CASSLTGLGTEAFF.

The chain combines TRBV2 with TRBJ2-3, with D perhaps TRBD1 or TRBD2 (5 bases each). The germline V gene encodes CDR1 SNHLY and CDR2 FYNNEI. V was clipped by 6 bases and J by 12 bases, with 19 bases between them. This CDR3 contains 13 residues. The CDR3 is CASSDSRGATQYF. CDR3 DNA: TGTGCCAGCAGCGACTCCCGGGGCGCTACCCAGTATTTT.

This clone was found once. This chain connects TRBV4-1 to TRBJ2-1, with a possible D match to TRBD2 (5 bases). V lost 1 base and J 7 bases, leaving 8 bases between the germline ends. The CDR3 consists of 13 residues. Germline V gives CDR1 MGHRA, CDR2 YSYEKL. CDR3 in amino acids: CASSQGTSNEQFF. The CDR3 DNA reads TGCGCCAGCAGCCAAGGGACTTCGAATGAGCAGTTCTTC.

This clone was counted only a few times. V is TRBV6-5 and J is TRBJ1-3; no reliable D call. Per the germline V gene, CDR1 is MNHEY and CDR2 is SVGAGI. V was clipped by 8 bases and J by 0 bases, with 8 bases between them. The CDR3 totals 13 residues. CDR3 in amino acids: CASGQNSGNTIYF. DNA of the CDR3: TGTGCCAGCGGGCAGAACTCTGGAAACACCATATATTTT.

The chain carries TRBV7-8 and TRBJ2-3, with 7 bases lining up with TRBD2. Germline CDR1 SGHVS, CDR2 FQNEAQ. Germline trimming cut 2 bases from V and 5 bases from J; bases unmatched to any gene: 10. The CDR3 has 16 residues. The CDR3 loop is CASSLNEDGEGDTQYF. DNA for the CDR3: TGTGCCAGCAGCTTAAATGAGGACGGGGAGGGAGATACGCAGTATTTT.

The gene calls are TRBV5-1 and TRBJ1-2, with D tentatively TRBD1 (6 bases). The ends were cut back, 4 bases at V and 6 bases at J, with 19 bases in the middle. Per the germline V gene, CDR1 is SGHRS and CDR2 is YFSETQ. The CDR3 spans 15 residues. The CDR3 sequence is CASSASGTLSHGYTF. CDR3 coding DNA: TGCGCCAGCAGCGCCTCCGGGACACTTTCCCATGGCTACACCTTC.

The V gene is TRBV5-6, the J gene TRBJ1-2; D is unresolved. The germline gives CDR1 SGHDT, CDR2 YYEEEE. Trimming took 2 bases from V and 8 from J, leaving 13 bases between them. The CDR3 has 13 residues. Here the CDR3 DNA reads TGTGCCAGCAGCTTAGGGCGAGGTGTCGGCTACACCTTC. As protein: CASSLGRGVGYTF.

V usage is TRBV7-3 and J usage is TRBJ1-2; D may be TRBD1 (6 bases). Germline CDR1 is SGHTA and CDR2 is FQGTGA. CDR3 size: 13 residues. V was clipped by 5 bases and J by 8 bases, with 15 bases between them. CDR3 bases: TGTGCCAGCAGCCCCTCGGGGGGCGGCGGCTACACCTTC. It encodes CASSPSGGGGYTF.

The chain couples TRBV11-1 to TRBJ2-1; D possibly corresponds to TRBD1 (6 bases). This CDR3 is 15 amino acids long. Germline V gives CDR1 SGHAT, CDR2 FQDESV (reference sequence). The ends were cut back, 5 bases at V and 4 bases at J, with 15 bases in the middle. CDR3 loop: CASSTDLTGYNEQFF. In nucleotides, the CDR3 is TGTGCCAGCAGCACCGACCTAACAGGGTACAATGAGCAGTTCTTC.

This chain joins TRBV7-3 and TRBJ2-1; 11 nucleotides match TRBD2. The germline CDR1 and CDR2 sequences are SGHTA and FQGTGA. This CDR3 is 15 amino acids long. The V and J ends lost 1 base and 6 bases, in that order; junction bases with no gene match: 2. The CDR3 loop is CASSLMLAGGNEQFF. CDR3 bases: TGTGCCAGCAGCTTAATGCTAGCGGGAGGCAATGAGCAGTTCTTC.

The chain recombines TRBV7-9 with TRBJ2-1; 9 bases are shared with TRBD1. The CDR3 is 16 amino acids. The germline V gene encodes CDR1 SEHNR and CDR2 FQNEAQ (reference sequence). The ends lost 2 bases at V and 7 bases at J; junction bases unmatched: 9. The CDR3 reads CASSLSAQGAGNEQFF. CDR3 coding DNA: TGTGCCAGCAGCTTATCCGCACAGGGGGCTGGGAATGAGCAGTTCTTC.